This T cell receptor (beta chain) appears in the sequencing data of a study of blood T cell repertoires in COVID-19. The CDR3 runs 15 residues. Germline CDR1 reads LGHDT; CDR2 reads YNNKEL (reference sequence). V lost 4 bases to trimming and J lost 4 bases; unmatched junction nucleotides: 7. In the original workflow: Quantification of nucleated cells was approximated via reference gene primer amplification. Produced via immunoSEQ multiplex PCR; TCRdb's table is partial and in-frame only. V and J calls and clone size are as listed in that table; D and trimming were resolved from the DNA. Of around 210,000 clones in the sample, around 90% were seen once. Membership in each cohort depended on participant-reported clinical history. Two negative PCRs, clearance, or symptom resolution were required of recovered Cohort 3 donors.

The TCR sequence derives from a woman aged 18-35 years who had recovered from COVID-19. This rearrangement joins TRBV3-1 (or the pseudogene TRBV3-2) to TRBJ2-5, with TRBD1 identical over 9 bases. Sequencing was carried out using PBMCs or T cells enriched from blood (not recorded which). The CDR3 protein is CASSLGTGSLETQYF. CDR3 nucleotides: TGTGCCAGCAGCCTTGGGACAGGGTCTTTAGAGACCCAGTACTTC.